One T cell receptor (beta chain) is described in this entry. The TCR beta repertoire was assessed by survey-level immunoSEQ sequencing. Produced via immunoSEQ multiplex PCR; TCRdb's table is partial and in-frame only. The table shows around 50,000 clones, with approximately 95% occurring only once. V shed 4 bases, J shed 8 bases, and the junction held 8 bases outside the gene matches. This CDR3 has 15 amino acids. The germline V gene has CDR1 MGHDK and CDR2 SYGVNS. The specimen sequenced was PBMCs. The TCR was taken from a man in his forties with rheumatoid arthritis. V and J are TRBV25-1 and TRBJ1-4; 9 bases are shared with TRBD1. The CDR3 nucleotides are TGTGCCAGCAGTGCGTCGACAGGGGGAGGAGAAAAACTGTTTTTT. As protein: CASSASTGGGEKLFF.